This T cell receptor beta chain was sequenced for a study of blood T cell repertoires in COVID-19. Turning to the study itself: T cells, B-cell-depleted T cells, or PBMCs provided the cDNA or gDNA that served as material.

Recovered status applied to Cohort 3 donors who had two consecutive negative PCRs. It also applied to those with clearance or with symptom resolution. Germline trimming cut 0 bases from V and 5 bases from J; bases unmatched to any gene: 12. Germline CDR1 LGHNA, CDR2 YSLEER. This CDR3 is built from 18 residues. Only in-frame clones appear in the TCRdb table, and some are missing; sequencing was by immunoSEQ multiplex PCR. The sample yields fewer than 200,000 clones, 88% seen once. The rearrangement uses TRBV4-3 and TRBJ2-3; 9 nucleotides agree with TRBD2. This clonotype was obtained from a woman aged 18-30 years who had recovered from COVID-19. The sequenced sample was PBMCs or T cells enriched from blood (not recorded which). CDR3 residues: CASSQDQLAGDLGDTQYF. The CDR3 DNA reads TGCGCCAGCAGCCAAGATCAGTTAGCGGGGGACCTGGGAGATACGCAGTATTTT.